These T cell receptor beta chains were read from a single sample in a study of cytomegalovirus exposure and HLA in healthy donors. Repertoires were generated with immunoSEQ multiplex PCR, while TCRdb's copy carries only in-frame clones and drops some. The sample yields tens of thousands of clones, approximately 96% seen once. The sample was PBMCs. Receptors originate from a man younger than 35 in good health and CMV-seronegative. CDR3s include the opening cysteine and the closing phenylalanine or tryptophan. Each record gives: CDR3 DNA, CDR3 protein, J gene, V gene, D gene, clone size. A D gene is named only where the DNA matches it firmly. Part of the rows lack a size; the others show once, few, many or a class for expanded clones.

cdr3_nt: TGTGCCATCAGAGGAGGGGCTGGAAACACCATATATTTT
cdr3_aa: CAIRGGAGNTIYF
j_call: TRBJ1-3
v_call: TRBV10-3
d_call: .
clone_size: .

cdr3_nt: TGTGCCAGCAGTGGGCGGGTAATAAGTATTGGTAGCAATCAGCCCCAGCATTTT
cdr3_aa: CASSGRVISIGSNQPQHF
j_call: TRBJ1-5
v_call: TRBV6-1
d_call: .
clone_size: .

cdr3_nt: TGTGCCAGCAGCTCGAGGACTAGCGGGACTAGCACAGATACGCAGTATTTT
cdr3_aa: CASSSRTSGTSTDTQYF
j_call: TRBJ2-3
v_call: TRBV7-9
d_call: TRBD2
clone_size: .

cdr3_nt: TGCGCCAGCAGCTTCACGTCAGGAAAAAGCTACGAGCAGTACTTC
cdr3_aa: CASSFTSGKSYEQYF
j_call: TRBJ2-7
v_call: TRBV5-1
d_call: .
clone_size: .

cdr3_nt: TGCGCCAGCAGCCAAGCGGGGACATACACCGGGGAGCTGTTTTTT
cdr3_aa: CASSQAGTYTGELFF
j_call: TRBJ2-2
v_call: TRBV4-1
d_call: .
clone_size: .

cdr3_nt: TGTGCCAGCAGCAAATCAAGGACTAGCGGGAACGTTAGACCCGAAGAGACCCAGTACTTC
cdr3_aa: CASSKSRTSGNVRPEETQYF
j_call: TRBJ2-5
v_call: TRBV21-1
d_call: .
clone_size: .

cdr3_nt: TGTGCCAGCAGGGGGACCGTCACTAGCGGGAGTCGCAACGAGCAGTACTTC
cdr3_aa: CASRGTVTSGSRNEQYF
j_call: TRBJ2-7
v_call: TRBV2
d_call: TRBD2
clone_size: .

cdr3_nt: TGCAGCGTGGAACCGGGACTAGGCTCTGAGCAGTACTTC
cdr3_aa: CSVEPGLGSEQYF
j_call: TRBJ2-7
v_call: TRBV29-1
d_call: TRBD2
clone_size: .

cdr3_nt: TGTGCCAGCAGCGCAACAGACGACGATGGCTACACCTTC
cdr3_aa: CASSATDDDGYTF
j_call: TRBJ1-2
v_call: TRBV5-4
d_call: .
clone_size: .

cdr3_nt: TGTGCCAGCCCGAGCGTTGAGACCCAGTACTTC
cdr3_aa: CASPSVETQYF
j_call: TRBJ2-5
v_call: TRBV2
d_call: .
clone_size: .

cdr3_nt: TGTGCCAGCAGCCCAGGCCCCACCGGGGAGCTGTTTTTT
cdr3_aa: CASSPGPTGELFF
j_call: TRBJ2-2
v_call: TRBV7-6
d_call: .
clone_size: few

cdr3_nt: TGTGCCAGCAGTTATGGAGACAGCAGAAATGAAAAACTGTTTTTT
cdr3_aa: CASSYGDSRNEKLFF
j_call: TRBJ1-4
v_call: TRBV6-6
d_call: .
clone_size: .

cdr3_nt: TGTGCCAGCAGCGTAGGGCAGAACCTCTACAATGAGCAGTTCTTC
cdr3_aa: CASSVGQNLYNEQFF
j_call: TRBJ2-1
v_call: TRBV9
d_call: .
clone_size: .

cdr3_nt: TGTGCCAGCAGCTTTGGGACAGGGGGTACGCAGTATTTT
cdr3_aa: CASSFGTGGTQYF
j_call: TRBJ2-3
v_call: TRBV11-3
d_call: TRBD1
clone_size: .

cdr3_nt: TGTGCCAGCAGAAAAGGGCAGGGTAACTACGAGCAGTACTTC
cdr3_aa: CASRKGQGNYEQYF
j_call: TRBJ2-7
v_call: TRBV6-6
d_call: .
clone_size: .

cdr3_nt: TGTGCCAGCAGCTCCTACGGTCCCACCACCTATGAGCAGTACTTC
cdr3_aa: CASSSYGPTTYEQYF
j_call: TRBJ2-7
v_call: TRBV7-9
d_call: .
clone_size: .

cdr3_nt: TGTGCCAGCAGTTTATCAGTGGGCCGGACCGGGGAGCTGTTTTTT
cdr3_aa: CASSLSVGRTGELFF
j_call: TRBJ2-2
v_call: TRBV28
d_call: .
clone_size: .

cdr3_nt: TGTGCCAGCAGCTTAGAAACAGGGGGGACGTACTTC
cdr3_aa: CASSLETGGTYF
j_call: TRBJ2-7
v_call: TRBV7-9
d_call: TRBD1
clone_size: once

cdr3_nt: TGCGCCAGCAGCTTGGGGTACAGGGACGAGCAGTACTTC
cdr3_aa: CASSLGYRDEQYF
j_call: TRBJ2-7
v_call: TRBV5-1
d_call: .
clone_size: .

cdr3_nt: TGTGCCAGCAGCTCAAGTATAGAAATTCAGTACTTC
cdr3_aa: CASSSSIEIQYF
j_call: TRBJ2-4
v_call: TRBV13
d_call: .
clone_size: .

cdr3_nt: TGTGCCAGCACCCGTTTCGGTAGCGGGAGTTCCTACAATGAGCAGTTCTTC
cdr3_aa: CASTRFGSGSSYNEQFF
j_call: TRBJ2-1
v_call: TRBV27
d_call: TRBD2
clone_size: .

cdr3_nt: TGTGCCAGCACCTCCCACCCCGGGGGGCCCTACAATGAGCAGTTCTTC
cdr3_aa: CASTSHPGGPYNEQFF
j_call: TRBJ2-1
v_call: TRBV28
d_call: .
clone_size: .

cdr3_nt: TGCGCCAGCAGCCAAGGGCGGGGTCGCACAGATACGCAGTATTTT
cdr3_aa: CASSQGRGRTDTQYF
j_call: TRBJ2-3
v_call: TRBV4-3
d_call: .
clone_size: .